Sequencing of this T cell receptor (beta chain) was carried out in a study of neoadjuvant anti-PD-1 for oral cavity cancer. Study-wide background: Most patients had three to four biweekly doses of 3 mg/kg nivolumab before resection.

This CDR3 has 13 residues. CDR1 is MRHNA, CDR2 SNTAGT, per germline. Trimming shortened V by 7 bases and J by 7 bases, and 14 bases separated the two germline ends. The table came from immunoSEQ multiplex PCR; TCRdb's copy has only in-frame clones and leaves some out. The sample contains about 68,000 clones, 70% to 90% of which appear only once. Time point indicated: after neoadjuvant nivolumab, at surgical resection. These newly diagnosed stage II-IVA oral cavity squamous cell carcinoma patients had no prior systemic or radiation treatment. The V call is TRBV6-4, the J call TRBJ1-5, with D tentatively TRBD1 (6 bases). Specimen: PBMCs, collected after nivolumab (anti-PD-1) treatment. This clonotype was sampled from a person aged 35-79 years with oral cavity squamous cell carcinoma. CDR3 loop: CASIEGEGQPQHF. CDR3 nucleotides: TGTGCCAGCATAGAGGGGGAAGGGCAGCCCCAGCATTTT.